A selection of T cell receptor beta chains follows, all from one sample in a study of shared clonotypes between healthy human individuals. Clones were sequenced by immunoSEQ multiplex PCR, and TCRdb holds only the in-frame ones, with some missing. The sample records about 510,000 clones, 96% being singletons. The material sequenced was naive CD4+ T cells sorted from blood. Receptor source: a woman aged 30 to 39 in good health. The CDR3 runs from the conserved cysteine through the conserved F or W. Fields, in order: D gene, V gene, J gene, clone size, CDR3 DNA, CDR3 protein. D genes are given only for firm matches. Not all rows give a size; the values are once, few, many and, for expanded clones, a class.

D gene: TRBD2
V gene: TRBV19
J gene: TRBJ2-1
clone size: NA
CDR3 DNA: TGTGCCAGTAGTATCGGGAGCGGGAGGGCCGGCAATGAGCAGTTCTTC
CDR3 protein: CASSIGSGRAGNEQFF

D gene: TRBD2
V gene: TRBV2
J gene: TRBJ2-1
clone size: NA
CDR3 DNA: TGTGCCAGCATGGCGGGAGGATACAATGAGCAGTTCTTC
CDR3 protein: CASMAGGYNEQFF

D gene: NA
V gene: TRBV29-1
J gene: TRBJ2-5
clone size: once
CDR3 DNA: TGCAGCGTGGACCTGGAACTCGTGGAGACCCAGTACTTC
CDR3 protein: CSVDLELVETQYF

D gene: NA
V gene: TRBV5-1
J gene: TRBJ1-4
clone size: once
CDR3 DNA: TGCGCCAGCAGCTTGGCCGAGGCAACTAATGAAAAACTGTTTTTT
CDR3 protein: CASSLAEATNEKLFF

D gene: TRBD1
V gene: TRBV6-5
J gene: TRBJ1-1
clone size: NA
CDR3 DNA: TGTGCCAGCAGGAGGGACAGGACTACGAACACTGAAGCTTTCTTT
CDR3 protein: CASRRDRTTNTEAFF

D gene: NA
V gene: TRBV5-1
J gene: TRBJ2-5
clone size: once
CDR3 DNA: TGCGCCAGCAGCTTGGTGCCGCGGGACCAAGAGACCCAGTACTTC
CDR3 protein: CASSLVPRDQETQYF

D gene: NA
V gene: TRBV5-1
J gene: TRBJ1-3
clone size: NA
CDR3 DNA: TGCGCCAGCAGCATACCAGGGAGCTCTGGAAACACCATATATTTT
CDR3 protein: CASSIPGSSGNTIYF

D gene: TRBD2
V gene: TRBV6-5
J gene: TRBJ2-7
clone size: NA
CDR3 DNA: TGTGCCAGCAGCCCCTTAGCGGGGCGCTACGAGCAGTACTTC
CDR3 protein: CASSPLAGRYEQYF

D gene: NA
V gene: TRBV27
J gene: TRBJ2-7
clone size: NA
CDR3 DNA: TGTGCCAGCAGTTTTAAGGGTAACCCTCTCTACGAGCAGTACTTC
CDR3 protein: CASSFKGNPLYEQYF

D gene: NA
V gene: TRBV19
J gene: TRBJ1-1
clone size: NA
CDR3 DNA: TGTGCCAGTAGTATAGGCCCGGGAGGGACTGAAGCTTTCTTT
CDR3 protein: CASSIGPGGTEAFF

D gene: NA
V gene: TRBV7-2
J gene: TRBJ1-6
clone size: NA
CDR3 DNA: TGTGCCAGCAGCTTAGGGGGCGCTTCCAATTCACCCCTCCACTTT
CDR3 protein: CASSLGGASNSPLHF

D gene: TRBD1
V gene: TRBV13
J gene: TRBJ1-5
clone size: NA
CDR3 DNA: TGTGCCAGCAGCTTAGGCCGTGGACAGGGTGGCAATCAGCCCCAGCATTTT
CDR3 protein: CASSLGRGQGGNQPQHF

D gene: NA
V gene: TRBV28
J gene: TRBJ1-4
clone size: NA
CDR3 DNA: TGTGCCAGCGGAGGGGCCTCTGGAACTAATGAAAAACTGTTTTTT
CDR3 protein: CASGGASGTNEKLFF

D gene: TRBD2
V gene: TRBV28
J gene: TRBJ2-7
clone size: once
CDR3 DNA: TGTGCCAGCAGTTTAGCTAGCGGGAGGGCCGAATGGTACTTC
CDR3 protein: CASSLASGRAEWYF

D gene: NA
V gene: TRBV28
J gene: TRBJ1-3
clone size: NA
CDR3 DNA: TGTGCCAGCAGAACGACAGCTGGAAACACCATATATTTT
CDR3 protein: CASRTTAGNTIYF